Sample share makes the clone carrying this T cell receptor beta chain medium-sized. Its antigen is undetermined. Every patient had relapsed following autologous stem cell transplantation, and cohorts differed in brentuximab vedotin exposure. These data are taken from a study of PD-1 blockade in classical Hodgkin lymphoma. General study findings and limits: Newly diagnosed patients reportedly trailed healthy donors in baseline TCR diversity. By C4D1 there was a significant rise in CD4+ TCR diversity but not in CD8+ TCR diversity.

Using immunoSEQ multiplex PCR, the repertoire was profiled, and TCRdb retains in-frame clones only, with some absent. The sample consists of 25,000 to 40,000 clones, roughly four fifths of them appearing once. CDR1 is SEHNR, CDR2 FQNEAQ, per germline (reference sequence). V shed 6 bases and J 6 bases; nucleotides not matched to a gene: 8. The CDR3 contains 14 residues. This chain links TRBV7-9 with TRBJ1-2; 9 positions agree with TRBD1. Material: peripheral blood mononuclear cells (PBMCs), obtained at baseline. This receptor was taken from a human donor with classical Hodgkin lymphoma. CDR3 protein: CASSLLGQGDGYTF. The CDR3 nucleotides read TGTGCCAGCAGTCTTCTGGGACAGGGCGATGGCTACACCTTC.